This T cell receptor (beta chain) was recorded in a study of shared clonotypes between healthy human individuals. At the level of the study: Each donor contributed plates that comprised three CD4 naive, three CD4 memory, two CD8 naive and one CD8 memory. Points from the study as a whole: It was observed that 5% to 6.5% of naive CD4 clonotypes were shared across several donors.

Regarding this clone: Its antigen is not known.

CD45RO-negative CD8 cells positively selected for CCR7 made up the naive population, which excluded terminally differentiated effector memory CD45RA+ cells. The study drew its donors from healthy HIV-negative adults without recent acute infections or vaccinations. Only Caucasian adults living in Nashville, Tennessee served as donors. Data came from immunoSEQ multiplex PCR; TCRdb stores just in-frame clones and leaves some out. The sample gives roughly 590,000 clones, roughly 96% of which show up once; 0.11% is in the top ten. The CDR3 is 14 amino acids. CDR1 is MDHEN and CDR2 is SYDVKM in the germline V gene. The germline V and J ends were trimmed by 5 bases and 3 bases, with 11 bases remaining between them.

The chain couples TRBV28 to TRBJ2-1, with a possible D match to TRBD1 (6 bases). The sequence derives from a woman in her 30s in good health. The sequenced sample was naive CD8+ T cells sorted from blood. The CDR3 DNA reads TGTGCCAGCAGTCTCGGGACAAGCTACAATGAGCAGTTCTTC. This gives the protein CASSLGTSYNEQFF.